This T cell receptor beta chain was recovered during a study of blood T cell repertoires in COVID-19. V was cut by 5 bases and J by 4 bases, with 11 bases left in between. The CDR3 length is 13 residues. Germline V lookup: CDR1 SGHDN, CDR2 FVKESK. Source study methods: Scientists estimated how many nucleated cells there were by amplifying reference gene primers. Method: immunoSEQ multiplex PCR; TCRdb's copy keeps in-frame clones and lacks some. From that table come the V and J calls and clone size; the DNA was used to work out D and trimming. The data contain about 160,000 clones, about nine tenths of them singletons.

The sequenced sample was peripheral blood. This TCR was sampled from a man aged 25-45 years with COVID-19, enrolled during active disease. The rearrangement joins TRBV14 to TRBJ1-2; the D gene is possibly TRBD1 (5 bases). This CDR3 is CASSSRVGYGYTF. Written as DNA, the CDR3 is TGTGCCAGCAGCTCCAGGGTTGGCTATGGCTACACCTTC. Full variable domain (remainder filled in from reference TRBV14 and TRBJ1-2): EAGVTQFPSHSVIEKGQTVTLRCDPISGHDNLYWYRRVMGKEIKFLLHFVKESKQDESGMPNNRFLAERTGGTYSTLKVQPAELEDSGVYFCASSSRVGYGYTFGSGTRLTVV.